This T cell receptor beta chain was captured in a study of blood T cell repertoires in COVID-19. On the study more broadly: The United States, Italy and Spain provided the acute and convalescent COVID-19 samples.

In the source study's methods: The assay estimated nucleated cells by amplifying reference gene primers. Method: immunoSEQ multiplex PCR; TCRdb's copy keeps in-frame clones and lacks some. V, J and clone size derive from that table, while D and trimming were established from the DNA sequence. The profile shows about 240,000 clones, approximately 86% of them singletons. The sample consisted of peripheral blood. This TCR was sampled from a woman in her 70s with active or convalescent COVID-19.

CDR3 nucleotide sequence: TGTGCCAGCAGTTTAGCTACCTACGAGCAGTACTTC. Translation: CASSLATYEQYF. The V call is TRBV12-3 or TRBV12-4, the J call TRBJ2-7; unclear D gene. Trimming pared 0 bases from V and 2 bases from J, leaving 2 bases between. This CDR3 has 12 residues.